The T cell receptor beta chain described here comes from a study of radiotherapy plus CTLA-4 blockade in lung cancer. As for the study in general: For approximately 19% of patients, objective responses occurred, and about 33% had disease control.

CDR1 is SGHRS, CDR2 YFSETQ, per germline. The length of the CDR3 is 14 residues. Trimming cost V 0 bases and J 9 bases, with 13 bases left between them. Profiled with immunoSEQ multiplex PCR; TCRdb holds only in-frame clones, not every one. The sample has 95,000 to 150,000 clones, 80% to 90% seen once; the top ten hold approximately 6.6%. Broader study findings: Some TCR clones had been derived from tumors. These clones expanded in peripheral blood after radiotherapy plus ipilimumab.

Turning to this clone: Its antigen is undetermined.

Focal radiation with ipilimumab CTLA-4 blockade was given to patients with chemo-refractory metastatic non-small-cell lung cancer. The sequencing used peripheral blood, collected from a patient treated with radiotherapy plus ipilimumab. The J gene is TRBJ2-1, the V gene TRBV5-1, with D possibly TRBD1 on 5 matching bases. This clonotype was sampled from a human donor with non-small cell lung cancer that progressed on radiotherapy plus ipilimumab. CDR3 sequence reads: CASSLGRGEIEQFF. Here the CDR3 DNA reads TGCGCCAGCAGCTTGGGTAGGGGCGAGATTGAGCAGTTCTTC.